The next 12 T cell receptor beta chains were all read from a single sample in a study of OX40 agonist ivuxolimab in advanced cancers. The assay was immunoSEQ multiplex PCR, and TCRdb's table has in-frame clones only and misses some. The sample includes about 84,000 clones, about 91% of them seen just once. Source: CD4+ or CD8+ T cells sorted from blood, taken in a trial of the OX40 agonist ivuxolimab. The receptor set was obtained from an adult with an advanced solid tumor such as melanoma, head and neck, liver or kidney cancer.

This clone came up once. J is TRBJ2-7 and V is TRBV7-2, with TRBD1 matching over 9 bases. Germline V CDR1 and CDR2: SGHTA, FQGNSA. The V and J ends lost 5 bases and 4 bases, in that order; junction bases with no gene match: 9. The CDR3 covers 15 residues. The CDR3 bases are TGTGCCAGCAGCCGGATGAGGGACAGGGAGTACGAGCAGTACTTC. The encoded protein is CASSRMRDREYEQYF.

This CDR3 reads CASRVGAADGYTF. In nucleotides, the CDR3 is TGTGCCAGCAGGGTGGGAGCAGCGGACGGCTACACCTTC. The rearrangement joins TRBV2 to TRBJ1-2; D call uncertain. The CDR3 covers 13 residues. From germline, CDR1 is SNHLY and CDR2 FYNNEI. V was cut by 6 bases and J by 8 bases, with 16 bases left in between.

This sequence joins TRBV7-9 and TRBJ1-1; possibly TRBD1 for D (5 bases). Per the germline V gene, CDR1 is SEHNR and CDR2 is FQNEAQ (reference sequence). The CDR3 covers 16 residues. Between the trimmed V and J ends, which lost 2 bases and 0 bases, there was a span of 13 bases. As DNA, the CDR3 is TGTGCCAGCAGCTTACGACCCGGGGGGGTGAACACTGAAGCTTTCTTT. This translates into CASSLRPGGVNTEAFF.

The chain is built from TRBV7-2 and TRBJ2-7; possibly TRBD1 for D (5 bases). Deletions cut 5 bases from V and 7 bases from J, with 18 bases between. The germline V gene has CDR1 SGHTA and CDR2 FQGNSA. The CDR3 is 14 amino acids. CDR3 sequence reads: CASSLDGRAREQYF. CDR3 sequence (DNA): TGTGCCAGCAGCCTAGACGGCAGGGCTCGGGAGCAGTACTTC.

The V gene is TRBV5-1, the J gene TRBJ2-6; D gene unclear. Germline V gene lookup returns CDR1 SGHRS and CDR2 YFSETQ. With 6 bases removed from V and 0 bases from J, the gap between germline ends came to 13 bases. The CDR3 covers 16 residues. In DNA form, the CDR3 reads TGCGCCAGCACCCCGCAGCCTCGCTCTGGGGCCAACGTCCTGACTTTC. Protein: CASTPQPRSGANVLTF.

J is TRBJ1-2 and V is TRBV28, with 7 bases identical to TRBD1. Trimming removed 3 bases from V and 8 bases from J; junction bases left unmatched: 12. The germline gives CDR1 MDHEN, CDR2 SYDVKM. There are 15 residues in the CDR3. For the CDR3, the DNA is TGTGCCAGCAGTTTTGTCCCGGGACAGTACACGGGCTACACCTTC. It translates to CASSFVPGQYTGYTF.

The chain uses TRBV7-2 and TRBJ2-3, with 13 bases that match TRBD2. From germline, CDR1 is SGHTA and CDR2 FQGNSA. V shed 6 bases, J shed 9 bases, and the junction held 12 bases outside the gene matches. The CDR3 runs 16 residues. This CDR3 is CASRSPGLAGVGTQYF. CDR3 DNA sequence: TGTGCCAGCAGGTCCCCAGGACTAGCGGGAGTAGGCACGCAGTATTTT. The complete variable domain, with remaining parts taken from reference TRBV7-2 and TRBJ2-3, reads GAGVSQSPSNKVTEKGKDVELRCDPISGHTALYWYRQSLGQGLEFLIYFQGNSAPDKSGLPSDRFSAERTGGSVSTLTIQRTQQEDSAVYLCASRSPGLAGVGTQYFGPGTRLTVL.

This chain uses TRBV6-1 with TRBJ2-1; 7 bases line up with TRBD1. The CDR3 spans 16 residues. V was clipped by 3 bases and J by 3 bases; unmatched bases: 8. The germline V gene has CDR1 MNHNS and CDR2 SASEGT. The CDR3 sequence: CASSDRRGTYYNEQFF. DNA for the CDR3: TGTGCCAGCAGTGATCGCAGGGGGACGTACTACAATGAGCAGTTCTTC.

J is TRBJ2-7 and V is TRBV30, with 11 bases matching TRBD2. The CDR3 consists of 15 residues. Germline CDR1 is GTSNPN and CDR2 is SVGIG (reference sequence). With 2 bases clipped from V and 2 bases from J, the junction kept 5 bases outside the gene matches. The CDR3 nucleotides read TGTGCCTGGAGTCCGACTAGCGGGGCGGCCTACGAGCAGTACGTC. This translates into CAWSPTSGAAYEQYV.

The rearrangement uses TRBV12-1 and TRBJ2-5; the table's D call, TRBD2, was not checked against the DNA. TRBV12-1 counts as a pseudogene. This CDR3 spans 17 amino acids. CDR3 in amino acids: CASSDSFGTPVRKTQYF. The CDR3 DNA reads as TGTGCCAGCAGCGACTCCTTCGGGACTCCCGTTCGGAAGACCCAGTACTTC.

CDR3 sequence reads: CASSPPGRTDTQYF. The DNA for the CDR3 is TGTGCCAGCAGCCCCCCAGGGCGCACAGATACGCAGTATTTT. The chain recombines TRBV4-2 with TRBJ2-3; tentative D call: TRBD1 (5 bases). The CDR3 extends over 14 amino acids. CDR1 is LGHNA, CDR2 YNFKEQ, per germline. V was cut by 4 bases and J by 1 base, with 9 bases left in between.

J is TRBJ2-2 and V is TRBV11-3; 10 nucleotides match TRBD2. Trimming at V came to 3 bases and at J to 4 bases, leaving 5 bases not matched to a gene. Per the germline V gene, CDR1 is SGHNT and CDR2 is YENEEA. CDR3 size: 16 residues. The CDR3 loop reads CASSFERGGFTGELFF. The CDR3 nucleotides read TGTGCCAGCAGCTTCGAGCGGGGGGGCTTCACCGGGGAGCTGTTTTTT.